These 23 T cell receptor beta chains originate from one sample sequenced in a study of T cell responses to AZD1222 COVID-19 vaccine. Clones were sequenced by immunoSEQ multiplex PCR, and TCRdb holds only the in-frame ones, with some missing. The table lists roughly 99,000 clones, roughly 90% of them singletons. Sample: peripheral blood, taken 28 days after the second AZD1222 dose. These receptors were taken from an adult who received the AZD1222 COVID-19 vaccine.

This clone was counted once. This chain connects TRBV5-1 to TRBJ2-7; TRBD1 agrees at 8 bases. The V gene's germline CDR1 is SGHRS and CDR2 YFSETQ. This CDR3 is built from 13 residues. After removal of 4 bases from V and 2 bases from J, the junction contained 2 bases not matched to a gene. CDR3 sequence (DNA): TGCGCCAGCAGCATGGGACAGGCCTACGAGCAGTACTTC. Translation gives CASSMGQAYEQYF. Using reference TRBV5-1 and TRBJ2-7 for the parts outside the CDR3, the full variable domain is KAGVTQTPRYLIKTRGQQVTLSCSPISGHRSVSWYQQTPGQGLQFLFEYFSETQRNKGNFPGRFSGRQFSNSRSEMNVSTLELGDSALYLCASSMGQAYEQYFGPGTRLTVT.

V gene TRBV6-5 combines with J gene TRBJ2-7; D is perhaps TRBD2 (7 bases). This CDR3 is 13 amino acids long. Germline lookup yields CDR1 MNHEY and CDR2 SVGAGI. V was shortened by 9 bases and J by 0 bases, with 12 bases between the two germline ends. DNA for the CDR3: TGTGCCAGTTCAAGGGGGGGCTCCTACGAGCAGTACTTC. Translating it yields CASSRGGSYEQYF.

This clone has just one count. The V and J genes are TRBV19 and TRBJ1-3, with 9 bases that match TRBD1. The junction had 11 bases not matched to a gene; V was cut back by 9 bases and J by 2 bases. The CDR3 is 16 amino acids. From germline, CDR1 is LNHDA and CDR2 SQIVND (reference sequence). CDR3 DNA: TGTGCCAGCTCGACAGGGGGGTTGACGGCTGGAAACACCATATATTTT. This gives the protein CASSTGGLTAGNTIYF.

The chain carries TRBV18 and TRBJ1-1; TRBD1 matches 8 bases. V was pared by 1 base and J by 3 bases, with 1 base of the junction left unmatched. Looked up from germline, CDR1 is KGHSH and CDR2 is LQKENI. The CDR3 runs 14 residues. The chain's CDR3 is CASSPLTGDTEAFF. Written as DNA, the CDR3 is TGTGCCAGCTCACCACTGACAGGGGACACTGAAGCTTTCTTT. The full variable domain, rest sourced from reference TRBV18 and TRBJ1-1, is NAGVMQNPRHLVRRRGQEARLRCSPMKGHSHVYWYRQLPEEGLKFMVYLQKENIIDESGMPKERFSAEFPKEGPSILRIQQVVRGDSAAYFCASSPLTGDTEAFFGQGTRLTVV.

This clone was seen just once. V is TRBV7-3 and J is TRBJ2-2; 14 bases agree with TRBD2. CDR3 length: 18 amino acids. The V and J ends lost 0 bases and 4 bases, in that order; junction bases with no gene match: 4. Germline CDR1 SGHTA, CDR2 FQGTGA. The CDR3 DNA reads TGTGCCAGCAGCTTAACGGAGACTAGCGGGAGGGTCACCGGGGAGCTGTTTTTT. Protein sequence: CASSLTETSGRVTGELFF.

The chain combines TRBV6-2 or TRBV6-3 with TRBJ2-1; TRBD2 matches 10 bases. The V segment lost 2 bases and the J segment 6 bases; nucleotides outside the gene matches: 7. The CDR3 has 16 residues. Germline-derived CDR1 and CDR2 are MNHEY and SVGEGT. This chain's CDR3 is CASSYRTSGNFNEQFF. CDR3 bases: TGTGCCAGCAGTTACCGGACTAGCGGTAATTTCAATGAGCAGTTCTTC.

The J gene is TRBJ1-2, the V gene TRBV30; 7 bases fit TRBD1. V lost 1 base to trimming and J lost 2 bases; unmatched junction nucleotides: 7. In germline, CDR1 is GTSNPN, CDR2 SVGIG (reference sequence). The CDR3 extends over 15 amino acids. CDR3: CAWSAPTGWNYGYTF. In DNA, the CDR3 is TGTGCCTGGAGTGCCCCGACAGGGTGGAACTATGGCTACACCTTC.

The chain combines TRBV7-2 with TRBJ2-7; D tentatively fits TRBD1 or TRBD2 (5 bases each). The CDR3 runs to 14 residues. CDR1 and CDR2 from the germline V gene are SGHTA and FQGNSA. V lost 6 bases to trimming and J lost 4 bases, with 16 bases between them. The CDR3 DNA is TGTGCCAGCAGGGAGAGGGACCGGTCTTACGAGCAGTACTTC. It is translated as CASRERDRSYEQYF.

The V and J genes are TRBV9 and TRBJ1-2; unclear D gene. V was pared by 3 bases and J by 4 bases, with 16 bases between. From germline, CDR1 is SGDLS and CDR2 YYNGEE. There are 15 residues in the CDR3. CDR3 DNA sequence: TGTGCCAGCAGCGAAGGGATCGCACAAATCTATGGCTACACCTTC. Residues: CASSEGIAQIYGYTF.

The chain has TRBV5-1 and TRBJ1-4, with unresolved D. CDR1 is SGHRS, CDR2 YFSETQ, per germline. The ends were cut back, 2 bases at V and 7 bases at J, with 9 bases in the middle. The CDR3 is 13 amino acids. This CDR3 reads CASSFAVAEKLFF. The CDR3, as DNA: TGCGCCAGCAGCTTCGCGGTCGCTGAAAAACTGTTTTTT.

J is TRBJ2-2 and V is TRBV11-3; D is unclear. V was trimmed by 5 bases and J by 8 bases, leaving 15 bases between them. Germline V gene sequence: CDR1 SGHNT, CDR2 YENEEA. The CDR3 length is 14 residues. The CDR3, as DNA: TGTGCCAGCAGCCCAGCAGGAGCGAGTGGGGAGCTGTTTTTT. It is translated as CASSPAGASGELFF.

This sequence joins TRBV18 and TRBJ2-7; TRBD2 matches at 8 bases. Germline-derived CDR1 and CDR2 are KGHSH and LQKENI. V gave up 0 bases and J gave up 6 bases; unmatched junction bases: 10. This CDR3 has 16 amino acids. DNA of the CDR3: TGTGCCAGCTCACCACCCAGCGGGAGCACGTCGGTCGAGCAGTACTTC. Translated: CASSPPSGSTSVEQYF.

The chain has TRBV11-2 and TRBJ2-5; D possibly corresponds to TRBD2 (5 bases). The germline V gene has CDR1 SGHAT and CDR2 FQNNGV. Trimming pared 5 bases from V and 5 bases from J, leaving 12 bases between. There are 13 residues in the CDR3. The DNA of the CDR3 is TGTGCCAGCAGCCCCCTAGCCGGCGAGACCCAGTACTTC. Amino acids: CASSPLAGETQYF.

The chain links TRBV30 to TRBJ1-2; 7 bases map to TRBD1. CDR1 and CDR2 (germline): GTSNPN, SVGIG (reference sequence). V dropped 6 bases and J dropped 7; count of bases not matched to a gene: 17. This CDR3 contains 15 residues. The CDR3 region has the DNA TGTGCCTGTACAAAGAAAGGACAGGATAGGAGTGGCTACACCTTC. Protein product: CACTKKGQDRSGYTF.

The chain recombines TRBV5-1 with TRBJ2-3; D gene unclear. Germline CDR1 and CDR2: SGHRS and YFSETQ. Trimming shortened V by 3 bases and J by 2 bases, and 10 bases separated the two germline ends. CDR3 size: 14 residues. This CDR3 reads CASSSGSNTDTQYF. The CDR3 region has the DNA TGCGCCAGCAGCTCCGGCAGTAACACAGATACGCAGTATTTT.

The V gene is TRBV6-5, the J gene TRBJ1-2; 7 bases match TRBD1. After removal of 6 bases from V and 3 bases from J, the junction contained 10 bases not matched to a gene. Germline loops: CDR1 MNHEY, CDR2 SVGAGI. The CDR3 contains 15 residues. The CDR3 is CASSMTSTGYYGYTF. CDR3 bases: TGTGCCAGCAGCATGACCTCGACAGGGTACTATGGCTACACCTTC.

The chain is built from TRBV5-4 and TRBJ2-7, with D tentatively TRBD1 or TRBD2 (6 bases each). The CDR3 has 15 residues. V was shortened by 4 bases and J by 4 bases, with 18 bases between the two germline ends. Looked up from germline, CDR1 is SGHNT and CDR2 is YYREEE (reference sequence). CDR3 bases: TGTGCCAGCAGCCCGGGCGGGACAACAAGATACGAGCAGTACTTC. Protein sequence: CASSPGGTTRYEQYF.

The chain links TRBV6-5 to TRBJ2-4, with a weak D call TRBD2 (6 bases). The germline CDR1 and CDR2 sequences are MNHEY and SVGAGI. There are 14 residues in the CDR3. Trimming left V 8 bases short and J 0 bases short, with 11 bases between. In DNA, the CDR3 is TGTGCCAGCGGGCGGGACGGAGCCAAAAACATTCAGTACTTC. Protein sequence: CASGRDGAKNIQYF.

This chain links TRBV11-2 with TRBJ1-2; 9 positions agree with TRBD1. This CDR3 region has 13 residues. Germline lookup yields CDR1 SGHAT and CDR2 FQNNGV. Unmatched junction bases numbered 3, after V lost 4 bases and J lost 6 bases. CDR3 nucleotide sequence: TGTGCCAGCAGCTCCGGGACAGGGCATGGCTACACCTTC. Amino acids: CASSSGTGHGYTF.

The J gene is TRBJ2-2, the V gene TRBV30; no reliable D call. The CDR3 consists of 13 residues. Trimming shortened V by 1 base and J by 0 bases, and 3 bases separated the two germline ends. Germline V lookup: CDR1 GTSNPN, CDR2 SVGIG (reference sequence). Here the CDR3 reads CAWSEPNTGELFF. The CDR3 nucleotides are TGTGCCTGGAGTGAACCGAACACCGGGGAGCTGTTTTTT. The whole variable domain, remainder taken from reference TRBV30 and TRBJ2-2, is SQTIHQWPATLVQPVGSPLSLECTVEGTSNPNLYWYRQAAGRGLQLLFYSVGIGQISSEVPQNLSASRPQDRQFILSSKKLLLSDSGFYLCAWSEPNTGELFFGEGSRLTVL.

The gene calls are TRBV4-3 and TRBJ2-3; 8 positions match TRBD2. Trimming took 3 bases from V and 7 from J; bases not matched to a gene: 9. The CDR3 spans 15 residues. Per the germline V gene, CDR1 is LGHNA and CDR2 is YSLEER. CDR3 region: CASSQAGTSGNTQYF. The CDR3, as DNA: TGCGCCAGCAGCCAGGCGGGTACTAGCGGCAATACGCAGTATTTT.

The chain combines TRBV18 with TRBJ2-6; D ambiguous. Trimming took off 3 bases at V and 1 base at J, with 31 bases between the two ends. Germline loops: CDR1 KGHSH, CDR2 LQKENI. This CDR3 is built from 23 residues. CDR3 nucleotide sequence: TGTGCCAGCTCACCCCCGCGCGGTGGATCAGGCGCCCGCTTATCATCTGGGGCCAACGTCCTGACTTTC. This encodes CASSPPRGGSGARLSSGANVLTF.

The V and J genes are TRBV5-1 and TRBJ1-3; TRBD1 matches at 10 bases. This CDR3 has 15 amino acids. V lost 4 bases, J lost 5 bases, and 6 bases stayed unmatched. CDR1 SGHRS and CDR2 YFSETQ come from the germline V gene. CDR3 nucleotide sequence: TGCGCCAGCAGCGGACAGGGGGAGTACAGAAACACCATATATTTT. Protein product: CASSGQGEYRNTIYF.